The 22 T cell receptor beta chains below were found in one sample sequenced in a study of metastatic and nonmetastatic thyroid tumors (dated by TCRdb to the early 2020s). The library relied on PCR. The sequencer was an Illumina HiSeq 4000. The public sequencing data were trimmed at Q25 with fastp and processed into clonotypes with MiXCR by TCRdb, which kept only in-frame beta chains. The sample table lists approximately 30,000 clones, roughly 15% of them with a count of one. The ten largest clones represent approximately 6.5% of the sample. Before undergoing thyroid surgery, none of the patients had been given any kind of treatment. The sequencing input was blood. These receptors came from a male donor with papillary thyroid cancer or a benign thyroid nodule (not recorded which). Some clones in this sample may be carry-over from other donors' samples.

This clone was detected a few times. V and J are TRBV6-1 and TRBJ1-2; D may be TRBD1 (6 bases). The V end was cut by 6 bases, the J end by 5 bases, with 16 bases between. Looked up from germline, CDR1 is MNHNS and CDR2 is SASEGT. The CDR3 contains 14 residues. The CDR3 coding sequence is TGTGCCAGCAGCCCACAGGGATCTGTATATGGCTACACCTTC. Encoded protein: CASSPQGSVYGYTF.

This clone came up many times. V gene TRBV25-1 combines with J gene TRBJ2-1, with D possibly TRBD1 on 5 matching bases. V lost 8 bases and J lost 5, with 10 bases in between. The CDR3 has 12 amino acids. Germline-derived CDR1 and CDR2 are MGHDK and SYGVNS. CDR3 bases: TGTGCCAGCTCAGGGCGGAACAATGAGCAGTTCTTC. Encoded protein: CASSGRNNEQFF.

This clone was found many times. This sequence joins TRBV6-5 and TRBJ2-6; 9 bases match TRBD2. Germline CDR1 is MNHEY and CDR2 is SVGAGI. The CDR3 is 19 amino acids. V trimming: 2 bases; J trimming: 0 bases; junction bases outside the gene matches: 8. The CDR3: CASSYITAGGSSGANVLTF. CDR3 sequence (DNA): TGTGCCAGCAGTTACATAACAGCGGGAGGTAGCTCTGGGGCCAACGTCCTGACTTTC.

This clone was detected ten times or more. The same CDR3 also results from other DNA sequences found in this sample. The chain carries TRBV29-1 and TRBJ2-1; D possibly matches TRBD1 or TRBD2 (6 bases each). CDR3 length: 14 amino acids. Per the germline V gene, CDR1 is SQVTM and CDR2 is ANQGSEA. The V gene lost 4 bases and the J gene lost 4 bases, with 14 bases spanning the gap. The DNA for the CDR3 is TGCAGCGTTGCTCCCCCGGGGGCGTACAATGAGCAGTTCTTC. Its translation is CSVAPPGAYNEQFF.

The sample holds many counts of this clone. This chain connects TRBV28 to TRBJ2-1; TRBD2 matches at 10 bases. Trimming removed 1 base from V and 0 bases from J; junction bases left unmatched: 9. The CDR3 contains 19 residues. Germline V gives CDR1 MDHEN, CDR2 SYDVKM. CDR3 sequence reads: CASSLLVQREGDSYNEQFF. The CDR3 DNA is TGTGCCAGCAGTTTATTAGTCCAGCGGGAGGGCGACTCCTACAATGAGCAGTTCTTC.

There are many counts of this clone. Other DNA sequences of this sample code for an identical CDR3. This chain connects TRBV2 to TRBJ2-5; TRBD1 agrees at 9 bases. The CDR3 contains 14 residues. The V and J ends lost 8 bases and 1 base, in that order; junction bases with no gene match: 5. Germline V lookup: CDR1 SNHLY, CDR2 FYNNEI. CDR3 DNA sequence: TGTGCCAGCGAGGAGACAGGGGGCCAAGAGACCCAGTACTTC. Its protein product is CASEETGGQETQYF.

The chain combines TRBV19 with TRBJ1-5, with D maybe TRBD1 (5 bases). V shed 7 bases and J shed 7 bases, with 26 bases lying between them. Germline V lookup: CDR1 LNHDA, CDR2 SQIVND (reference sequence). The CDR3 runs 17 residues. CDR3 nucleotide sequence: TGTGCCAGTACCTCAAAGTGGGGGAAAGGGACCAGCCAGCCCCAGCATTTT. As protein: CASTSKWGKGTSQPQHF.

By sample share, this clone is medium-sized. The chain links TRBV6-4 to TRBJ2-1, with 11 bases identical to TRBD2. Germline V gene lookup returns CDR1 MRHNA and CDR2 SNTAGT. With 0 bases clipped from V and 7 bases from J, the junction kept 2 bases outside the gene matches. The CDR3 loop spans 15 amino acids. The CDR3 DNA follows: TGTGCCAGCAGTGACTCAGCTAGCGGGAGGAATGAGCAGTTCTTC. It specifies CASSDSASGRNEQFF.

The chain joins TRBV20-1 to TRBJ2-5, with D possibly TRBD2 on 6 matching bases. Germline assignment: CDR1 DFQATT and CDR2 SNEGSKA (reference sequence). CDR3 length: 16 residues. V was shortened by 4 bases and J by 1 base, with 19 bases between the two germline ends. The CDR3 here is CSATFYGTGLQETQYF. CDR3 in DNA: TGCAGTGCTACATTTTACGGGACGGGACTCCAAGAGACCCAGTACTTC.

As to this clone: A much larger clone differs by one base, so this may be a read error. The chain combines TRBV7-2 with TRBJ2-5; D is perhaps TRBD2 (6 bases). This CDR3 is built from 15 residues. The V end lost 7 bases, the J end lost 5 bases, and 20 bases lay between the germline ends. Germline CDR1 is SGHTA and CDR2 is FQGNSA. The CDR3 DNA is TGTGCCAGCATCGGGGGACTCCAGAGGCATGAGACCCAGTACTTC. Translated, it gives CASIGGLQRHETQYF.

This chain uses TRBV6-1 with TRBJ1-3; possible D gene TRBD1, 6 bases. The V gene's germline CDR1 is MNHNS and CDR2 SASEGT. The V gene lost 5 bases and the J gene lost 0 bases, with 17 bases spanning the gap. The CDR3 extends over 17 amino acids. CDR3 loop: CASSRGSRRFSGNTIYF. The CDR3 DNA is TGTGCCAGCAGTAGGGGGAGCAGGCGTTTCTCTGGAAACACCATATATTTT.

This clone showed up many times. This chain connects TRBV5-4 to TRBJ1-3; 7 bases align to TRBD1. Germline trimming cut 3 bases from V and 0 bases from J; bases unmatched to any gene: 3. Germline-derived CDR1 and CDR2 are SGHNT and YYREEE (reference sequence). CDR3 length equals 15 residues. The CDR3 reads CASSSGTVSGNTIYF. The CDR3 bases are TGTGCCAGCAGCTCTGGGACAGTCTCTGGAAACACCATATATTTT.

This chain links TRBV7-8 with TRBJ2-7; D is possibly TRBD1 or TRBD2 (5 bases each). In germline, CDR1 is SGHVS, CDR2 FQNEAQ. Trimming shortened V by 2 bases and J by 5 bases, and 13 bases separated the two germline ends. The CDR3 spans 14 residues. CDR3 sequence: CASSLLRDGDEQYF. The CDR3, as DNA: TGTGCCAGCAGCTTACTCAGGGACGGTGACGAGCAGTACTTC.

This clone is deemed medium-sized (0.01 to 0.1%). The chain carries TRBV20-1 and TRBJ1-1, with 7 bases lining up with TRBD1. This CDR3 has 17 residues. Germline V CDR1 and CDR2: DFQATT, SNEGSKA (reference sequence). The J segment lost 1 base and the V segment lost 5 bases, leaving 16 bases of the junction unmatched. In DNA, the CDR3 is TGCAGTGCTGGAAGACTCAGGGGGTCATCTCGGAACACTGAAGCTTTCTTT. This translates into CSAGRLRGSSRNTEAFF.

In the case of this clone: The germline gene is not matched at one end of the junction; a read error may be the cause. Other DNA sequences in this specimen translate into the identical CDR3. The gene calls are TRBV5-1 and TRBJ2-3, with 8 bases fitting TRBD2. CDR1 and CDR2 (germline): SGHRS, YFSETQ. The CDR3 length is 16 residues. CDR3: CASSSVTSANTDTQYF. CDR3 bases: TGCGCCAGCAGCTCAGTGACTAGCGCGAACACAGATACGCAATATTTT.

This clone has a count of ten or more. V gene TRBV11-2 combines with J gene TRBJ1-2; no definite D call. The CDR3 sequence is 13 residues long. Germline-derived CDR1 and CDR2 are SGHAT and FQNNGV. Deletions cut 1 base from V and 1 base from J, with 4 bases between. The CDR3 spells CASSLGGNYGYTF. Written as DNA, the CDR3 is TGTGCCAGCAGCTTAGGGGGTAACTATGGCTACACCTTC. Using reference TRBV11-2 and TRBJ1-2 for the parts outside the CDR3, the full variable domain is EAGVAQSPRYKIIEKRQSVAFWCNPISGHATLYWYQQILGQGPKLLIQFQNNGVVDDSQLPKDRFSAERLKGVDSTLKIQPAKLEDSAVYLCASSLGGNYGYTFGSGTRLTVV.

This clone is termed medium-sized. The chain is built from TRBV2 and TRBJ2-7; 10 bases align to TRBD1. With 3 bases clipped from V and 5 bases from J, the junction kept 1 base outside the gene matches. The CDR3 loop spans 13 amino acids. Looked up from germline, CDR1 is SNHLY and CDR2 is FYNNEI. CDR3 amino acids: CASSEGQGNEQYF. The DNA for the CDR3 is TGTGCCAGCAGTGAGGGACAGGGGAACGAGCAGTACTTC.

This clone was recorded at least ten times. The chain links TRBV12-3 or TRBV12-4 to TRBJ2-7; 12 nucleotides match TRBD1. V was pared by 2 bases and J by 5 bases, with 13 bases of the junction left unmatched. The CDR3 consists of 18 residues. As DNA, the CDR3 is TGTGCCAGCAGTTTATGGGGACAGGGGGCCGGGAGAGTCCACGAGCAGTACTTC. Protein: CASSLWGQGAGRVHEQYF.

This clone was recorded at least ten times. This chain connects TRBV7-3 to TRBJ2-3, with D unclear. Per germline, CDR1 SGHTA and CDR2 FQGTGA. Trimming took off 1 base at V and 2 bases at J, with 7 bases between the two ends. The CDR3 has 14 amino acids. The CDR3 loop reads CASSLNMYTDTQYF. The CDR3, as DNA: TGTGCCAGCAGCTTAAACATGTACACAGATACGCAGTATTTT.

J is TRBJ1-5 and V is TRBV5-5; 7 nucleotides line up with TRBD1. Germline CDR1 reads SGHKS; CDR2 reads YYEKEE (reference sequence). There are 16 residues in the CDR3. Trimming at V came to 4 bases and at J to 3 bases, leaving 10 bases not matched to a gene. The CDR3 DNA reads as TGTGCCAGCAGCGAGGATCGACAGGGCCCCAATCAGCCCCAGCATTTT. This codes for CASSEDRQGPNQPQHF.

This clone was detected many times. The chain has TRBV2 and TRBJ2-3; 9 bases are shared with TRBD1. V shed 1 base, J shed 3 bases, and the junction held 2 bases outside the gene matches. The CDR3 sequence is 15 residues long. Germline V gene data show CDR1 as SNHLY and CDR2 as FYNNEI. CDR3 sequence: CASSEDRGLTDTQYF. CDR3 nucleotides: TGTGCCAGCAGTGAAGACAGGGGGCTGACAGATACGCAGTATTTT.

This clone came up many times. The chain carries TRBV18 and TRBJ1-5; 7 bases match TRBD1. V shed 5 bases, J shed 7 bases, and the junction held 11 bases outside the gene matches. Germline values: CDR1 KGHSH, CDR2 LQKENI. This CDR3 spans 15 amino acids. CDR3 in DNA: TGTGCCAGCTCAGAGCAGGGACAGTCACAACAGCCCCAGCATTTT. It yields the protein CASSEQGQSQQPQHF.